This T cell receptor (beta chain) came from a study of tumour-infiltrating T cells in Burkitt lymphoma. Whole-study context: Repertoire clonality predicted overall and progression-free survival.

Produced via immunoSEQ multiplex PCR; TCRdb's table is partial and in-frame only. This table holds approximately 4,500 clones, under 90% found once. The CDR3 totals 15 residues. The V and J ends lost 8 bases and 0 bases, in that order; junction bases with no gene match: 6. Per germline, CDR1 MNHEY and CDR2 SVGAGI. The origin of this receptor is a human donor with diffuse large B-cell lymphoma. Some clones in this sample may be carry-over from other donors' samples. Sequenced sample: tumor tissue. This chain connects TRBV6-5 to TRBJ2-2; 7 bases are a match to TRBD1. The DNA of the CDR3 is TGTGCCAGCGCCCCCGGGACAGCGAACACCGGGGAGCTGTTTTTT. Amino acids: CASAPGTANTGELFF.